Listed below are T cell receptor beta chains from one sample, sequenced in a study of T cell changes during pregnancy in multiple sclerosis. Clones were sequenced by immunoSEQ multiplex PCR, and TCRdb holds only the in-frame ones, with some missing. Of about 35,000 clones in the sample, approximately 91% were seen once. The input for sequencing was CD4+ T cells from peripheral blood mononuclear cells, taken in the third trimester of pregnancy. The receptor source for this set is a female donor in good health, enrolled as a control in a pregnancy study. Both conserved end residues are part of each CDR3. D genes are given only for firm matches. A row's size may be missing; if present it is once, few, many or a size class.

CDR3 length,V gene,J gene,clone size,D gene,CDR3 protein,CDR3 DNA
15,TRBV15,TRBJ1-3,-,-,CATSRGSGVGNTIYF,TGTGCCACCAGCAGAGGAAGCGGGGTGGGAAACACCATATATTTT
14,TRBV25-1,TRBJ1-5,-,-,CASSEFRAPQPQHF,TGTGCCAGCAGTGAATTCAGGGCCCCTCAGCCCCAGCATTTT
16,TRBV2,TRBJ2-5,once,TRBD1,CASSVPRDRGGETQYF,TGTGCCAGCAGTGTTCCCCGGGACAGGGGAGGGGAGACCCAGTACTTC
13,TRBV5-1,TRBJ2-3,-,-,CASSLDGSDTQYF,TGCGCCAGCAGCTTGGACGGGTCAGATACGCAGTATTTT
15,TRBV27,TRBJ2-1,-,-,CASSFRGIGYNEQFF,TGTGCCAGCAGTTTTCGGGGGATTGGATACAATGAGCAGTTCTTC
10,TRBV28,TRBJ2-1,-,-,CASGANEQFF,TGTGCCAGCGGAGCTAATGAGCAGTTCTTC
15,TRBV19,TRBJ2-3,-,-,CASSIMGRGTDTQYF,TGTGCCAGTAGTATTATGGGCAGGGGAACAGATACGCAGTATTTT
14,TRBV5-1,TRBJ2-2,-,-,CASSLDGVAGELFF,TGCGCCAGCAGCTTGGACGGGGTCGCCGGGGAGCTGTTTTTT
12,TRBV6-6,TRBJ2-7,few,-,CASSLSTYEQYF,TGTGCCAGCAGTTTGAGCACCTACGAGCAGTACTTC
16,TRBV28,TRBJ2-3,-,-,CASSPGGRVWADTQYF,TGTGCCAGCAGTCCCGGTGGCAGGGTGTGGGCAGATACGCAGTATTTT
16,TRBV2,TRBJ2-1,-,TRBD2,CASSEPGGVSYNEQFF,TGTGCCAGCAGTGAACCGGGGGGGGTCTCCTACAATGAGCAGTTCTTC
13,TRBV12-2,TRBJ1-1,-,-,CASRSRGNTEAFF,TGTGCAAGTCGCTCTCGGGGGAACACTGAAGCTTTCTTT